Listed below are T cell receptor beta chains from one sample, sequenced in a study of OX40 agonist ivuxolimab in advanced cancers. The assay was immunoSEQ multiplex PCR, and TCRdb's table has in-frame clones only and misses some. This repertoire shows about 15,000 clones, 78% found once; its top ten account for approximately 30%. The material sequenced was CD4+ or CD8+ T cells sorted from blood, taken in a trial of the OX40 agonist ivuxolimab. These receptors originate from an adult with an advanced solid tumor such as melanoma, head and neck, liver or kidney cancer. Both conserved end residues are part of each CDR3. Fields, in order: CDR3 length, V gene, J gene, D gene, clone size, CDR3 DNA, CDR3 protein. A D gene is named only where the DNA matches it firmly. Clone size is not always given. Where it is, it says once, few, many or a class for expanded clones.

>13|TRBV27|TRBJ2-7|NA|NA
TGTGCCAGCAGTTCGGGACGGTCTTACGAGCAGTACTTC
CASSSGRSYEQYF
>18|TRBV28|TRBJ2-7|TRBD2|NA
TGTGCCAGCACTGGGACTAGCGGGCCCTGGAGGGGCTCCTACGAGCAGTACTTC
CASTGTSGPWRGSYEQYF
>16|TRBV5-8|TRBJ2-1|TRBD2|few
TGTGCCAGCAGCTTGCAGGCTAGCGGACATTACAATGAGCAGTTCTTC
CASSLQASGHYNEQFF
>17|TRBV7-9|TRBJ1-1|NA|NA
TGTGCCAGCAGCTTGGAGGCCCCTCGGGGGGCGTACACTGAAGCTTTCTTT
CASSLEAPRGAYTEAFF
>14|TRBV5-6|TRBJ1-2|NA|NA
TGTGCCAGCAGCCCGGGACGGAACGTTTATGGCTACACCTTC
CASSPGRNVYGYTF
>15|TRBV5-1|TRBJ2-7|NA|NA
TGCGCCAGCAGCTTGACTAAGGACCGATCCTACGAGCAGTACTTC
CASSLTKDRSYEQYF
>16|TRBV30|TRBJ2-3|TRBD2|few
TGTGCCTGGAGTCCATCCCCGGGAGGAGGCTCAGATACGCAGTATTTT
CAWSPSPGGGSDTQYF
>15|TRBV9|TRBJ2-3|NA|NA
TGTGCCAGCAGCGTAGGTGTCTCATGGGCAGATACGCAGTATTTT
CASSVGVSWADTQYF
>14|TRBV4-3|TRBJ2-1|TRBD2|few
TGCGCCAGCAGGATAGCGGGGGAAAACAATGAGCAGTTCTTC
CASRIAGENNEQFF
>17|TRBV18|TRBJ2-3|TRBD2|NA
TGTGCCAGCTCCGGGACTAGCGGGGGGGCCTTCCCAGATACGCAGTATTTT
CASSGTSGGAFPDTQYF
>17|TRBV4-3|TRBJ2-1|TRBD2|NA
TGCGCCAGCAGCCAAGATCGGGAAGCGGGGGTTTACAATGAGCAGTTCTTC
CASSQDREAGVYNEQFF
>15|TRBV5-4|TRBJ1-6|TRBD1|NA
TGTGCCAGCAGCTCGGACAGGGGATATAATTCACCCCTCCACTTT
CASSSDRGYNSPLHF
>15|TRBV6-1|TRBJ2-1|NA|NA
TGTGCCAGCAGTGATGCAGGTAAAGGATACAATGAGCAGTTCTTC
CASSDAGKGYNEQFF
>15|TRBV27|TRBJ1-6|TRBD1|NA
TGTGCCAGCAGTCTACTCGACAGGGGTGGGTCACCCCTCCACTTT
CASSLLDRGGSPLHF
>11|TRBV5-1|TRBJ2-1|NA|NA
TGCGCCAGCAGCTTGGCTAATGAGCAGTTCTTC
CASSLANEQFF
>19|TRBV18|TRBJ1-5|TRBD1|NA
TGTGCCAGCTCACCTCTGCCGGGACAGGGGGCGTCTAGCAATCAGCCCCAGCATTTT
CASSPLPGQGASSNQPQHF
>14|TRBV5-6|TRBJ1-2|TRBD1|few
TGTGCCAGCAGCTTGGGGACAGGGATGGATGGCTACACCTTC
CASSLGTGMDGYTF
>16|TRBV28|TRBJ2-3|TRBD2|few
TGTGCCAGCACCCCTCATAGCGGGAGTGGGACAGATACGCAGTATTTT
CASTPHSGSGTDTQYF
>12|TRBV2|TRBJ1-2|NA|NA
TGTGCCACTACAGAGGGTAGCTATGGCTACACCTTC
CATTEGSYGYTF
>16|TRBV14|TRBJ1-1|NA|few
TGTGCCAGCAGCCAGGGAGGGGACATAGTGAACACTGAAGCTTTCTTT
CASSQGGDIVNTEAFF
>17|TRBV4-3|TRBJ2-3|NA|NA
TGCGCCAGCAGCCAAGGACTAAGGCGGGTTGCCGAAGATACGCAGTATTTT
CASSQGLRRVAEDTQYF
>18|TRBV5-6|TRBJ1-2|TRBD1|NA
TGTGCCAGCAGCTCGGTCTCCGGGACAGGGGATTTTTCCTATGGCTACACCTTC
CASSSVSGTGDFSYGYTF
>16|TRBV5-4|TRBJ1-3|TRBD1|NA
TGTGCCAGCAGCTTGGGTACAGGGGGCTTTGGAAACACCATATATTTT
CASSLGTGGFGNTIYF
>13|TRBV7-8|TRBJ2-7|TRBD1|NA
TGTGCCAGCAGCCCAGGGGGCCCCTACGAGCAGTACTTC
CASSPGGPYEQYF
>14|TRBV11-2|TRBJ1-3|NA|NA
TGTGCCAGCAGCCCAGCAGGCGGGGGAAACACCATATATTTT
CASSPAGGGNTIYF
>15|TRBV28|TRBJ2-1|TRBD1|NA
TGTGCCAGCAGTTTAACCACCGGGACAGAGCTTGAGCAGTTCTTC
CASSLTTGTELEQFF
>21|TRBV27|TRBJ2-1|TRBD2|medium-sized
TGTGCCGGTCGCTGTGAGGCGGCGGGAGGGCCCCGCAAGGACTCCTACAATGAGCAGTTCTTC
CAGRCEAAGGPRKDSYNEQFF
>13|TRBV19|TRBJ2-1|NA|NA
TGTGCCAGTATGCAGGGCGCTTACAATGAGCAGTTCTTC
CASMQGAYNEQFF
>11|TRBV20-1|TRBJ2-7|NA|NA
TGCAGTGCTACAGGGAACTACGAGCAGTACTTC
CSATGNYEQYF
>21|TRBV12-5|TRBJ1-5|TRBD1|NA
TGTGCTAGTGGTTTGGTCCCCGTACAGGGGCCCCGGGTTGTCTGCAATCAGCCCCAGCATTTT
CASGLVPVQGPRVVCNQPQHF
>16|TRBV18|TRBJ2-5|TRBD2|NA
TGTGCCAGCTCACCGGGACTAGCGGGGACGGAAGAGACCCAGTACTTC
CASSPGLAGTEETQYF
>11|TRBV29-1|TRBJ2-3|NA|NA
TGCAGCGTCCTGACAGCGGATACGCAGTATTTT
CSVLTADTQYF
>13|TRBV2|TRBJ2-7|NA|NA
TGTGCCGACCGCCCGGTCTACTCCTACGAGCAGTACTTC
CADRPVYSYEQYF
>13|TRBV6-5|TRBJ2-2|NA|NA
TGTGCCAGCAGCTCCCGGAACACCGGGGAGCTGTTTTTT
CASSSRNTGELFF
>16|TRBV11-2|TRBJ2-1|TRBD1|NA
TGTGCCAGCAGCGCTTCGGGGACAGGCTACTACAATGAGCAGTTCTTC
CASSASGTGYYNEQFF
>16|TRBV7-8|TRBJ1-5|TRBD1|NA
TGTGCCAGCAGCCCCCTCGACAGGGCCGCGAATCAGCCCCAGCATTTT
CASSPLDRAANQPQHF
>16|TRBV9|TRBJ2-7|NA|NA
TGTGCCAGCAGCGTAGGCGGCGACACTATGGTTTTCGAGCAGTACTTC
CASSVGGDTMVFEQYF
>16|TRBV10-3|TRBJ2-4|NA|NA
TGTGCCATCAGTGATACCGACGGAGGAGCCAAAAACATTCAGTACTTC
CAISDTDGGAKNIQYF
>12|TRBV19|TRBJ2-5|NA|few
TGTGCCAGTAGTATCGGGCAAGAGACCCAGTACTTC
CASSIGQETQYF
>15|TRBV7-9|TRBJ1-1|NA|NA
TGTGCCAGCAGCTTAGGTCCGGGGAGAAACACTGAAGCTTTCTTT
CASSLGPGRNTEAFF
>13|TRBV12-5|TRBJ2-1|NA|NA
TGTGCTAGTGGTTTGACAGATCACAATGAGCAGTTCTTC
CASGLTDHNEQFF
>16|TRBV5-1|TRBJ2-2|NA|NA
TGCGCCAGCAGCTTGCACTCGGGGGGCAACACCGGGGAGCTGTTTTTT
CASSLHSGGNTGELFF
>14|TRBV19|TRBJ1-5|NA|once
TGTGCCAGTCGACTGTACAATAGCAATCAGCCCCAGCATTTT
CASRLYNSNQPQHF
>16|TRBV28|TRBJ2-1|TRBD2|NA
TGTGCCAGCAGTTTATTGGGACTAGCGGCCCTCAATGAGCAGTTCTTC
CASSLLGLAALNEQFF
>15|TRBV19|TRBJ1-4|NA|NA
TGTGCCAGTAGTATCTTAGGGTGGACGAATGAAAAACTGTTTTTT
CASSILGWTNEKLFF
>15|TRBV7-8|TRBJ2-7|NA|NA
TGTGCCAGCAGCTTTCTCCAGTCTATCCGTTACGAGCAGTACTTC
CASSFLQSIRYEQYF
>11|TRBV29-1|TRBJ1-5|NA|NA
TGCAGCGTACAGGGTGGGCAGCCCCAGCATTTT
CSVQGGQPQHF
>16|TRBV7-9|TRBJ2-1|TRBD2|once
TGTGCCAGCAGCCCTCCTGAGAGGCTAGCGGGACATGAGCAGTTCTTC
CASSPPERLAGHEQFF
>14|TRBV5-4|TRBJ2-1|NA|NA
TGTGCCAGCAGCTTGTCGTGGGGGGACTATGAGCAGTTCTTC
CASSLSWGDYEQFF
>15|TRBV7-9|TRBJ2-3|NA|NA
TGTGCCAGCAGCAGGCAAAGGCTAGCCACAGATACGCAGTATTTT
CASSRQRLATDTQYF
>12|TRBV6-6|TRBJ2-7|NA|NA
TGTGCCAGCAGTTACGACAGCAGCGAGCAGTACTTC
CASSYDSSEQYF
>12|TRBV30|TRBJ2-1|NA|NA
TGTGCCTGGAGTTCGCCCAACAATGAGCAGTTCTTC
CAWSSPNNEQFF
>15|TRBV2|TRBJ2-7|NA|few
TGTGCCAGCAGTGAAGAGGGACAACCCGTCTGGGAGCAGTACTTC
CASSEEGQPVWEQYF
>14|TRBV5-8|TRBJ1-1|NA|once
TGTGCCAGCAGCTTGGCTCAGAAGAACACTGAAGCTTTCTTT
CASSLAQKNTEAFF